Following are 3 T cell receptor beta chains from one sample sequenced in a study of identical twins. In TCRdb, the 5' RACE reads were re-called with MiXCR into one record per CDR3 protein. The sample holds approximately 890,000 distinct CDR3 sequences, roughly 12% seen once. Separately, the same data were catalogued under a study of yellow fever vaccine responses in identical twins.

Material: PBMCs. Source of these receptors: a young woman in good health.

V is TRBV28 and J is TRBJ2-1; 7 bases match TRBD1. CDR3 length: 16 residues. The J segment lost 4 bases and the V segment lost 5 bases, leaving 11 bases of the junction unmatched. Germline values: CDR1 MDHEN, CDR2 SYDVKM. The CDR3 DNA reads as TGTGCCAGCAGTCCTACAGGGGCGACCCCATACAATGAGCAGTTCTTC. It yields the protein CASSPTGATPYNEQFF.

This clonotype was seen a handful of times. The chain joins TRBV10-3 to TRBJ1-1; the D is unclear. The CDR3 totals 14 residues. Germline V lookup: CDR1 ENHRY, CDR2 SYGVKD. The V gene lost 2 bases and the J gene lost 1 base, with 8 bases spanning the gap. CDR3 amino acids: CAISERERNTEAFF. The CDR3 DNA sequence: TGTGCCATCAGTGAGCGGGAAAGGAACACTGAAGCTTTCTTT.

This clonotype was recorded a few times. The CDR3, as DNA: TGTGCCAGCACGAGAGGGACAGGGGGAGGTCAGCCCCAGCATTTT. It is translated as CASTRGTGGGQPQHF. The gene calls are TRBV6-1 and TRBJ1-5; TRBD1 agrees at 11 bases. With 7 bases clipped from V and 6 bases from J, the junction kept 8 bases outside the gene matches. Germline V CDR1 and CDR2: MNHNS, SASEGT. The CDR3 extends over 15 amino acids.